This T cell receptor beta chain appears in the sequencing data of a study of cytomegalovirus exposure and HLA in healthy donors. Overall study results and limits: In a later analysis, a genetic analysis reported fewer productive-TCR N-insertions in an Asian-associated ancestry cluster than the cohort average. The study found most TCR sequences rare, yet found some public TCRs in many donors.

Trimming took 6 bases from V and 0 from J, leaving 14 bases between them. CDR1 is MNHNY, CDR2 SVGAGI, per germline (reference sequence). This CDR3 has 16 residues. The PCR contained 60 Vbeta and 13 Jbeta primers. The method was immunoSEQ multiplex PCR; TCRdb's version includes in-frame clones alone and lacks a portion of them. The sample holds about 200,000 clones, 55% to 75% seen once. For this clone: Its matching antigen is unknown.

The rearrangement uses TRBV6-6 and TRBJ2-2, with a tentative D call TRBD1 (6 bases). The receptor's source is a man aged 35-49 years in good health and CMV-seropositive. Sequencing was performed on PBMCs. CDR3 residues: CASRIRTASNTGELFF. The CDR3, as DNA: TGTGCCAGCAGGATCCGGACAGCCTCGAACACCGGGGAGCTGTTTTTT.